The source of this T cell receptor (beta chain) is a study of blood T cell repertoires in COVID-19. Study-level background: Sites across the United States, Italy and Spain contributed samples from acute and convalescent COVID-19. Sample material is recorded as cDNA or gDNA derived from T cells, B-cell-depleted T cells, or PBMCs.

In the source study's methods: Amplification of reference gene primers provided the estimated nucleated cell counts. TCRdb keeps only in-frame clones here, not all; method: immunoSEQ multiplex PCR. D and trimming come from the DNA, and the V and J calls and clone size come from that table. This table has over 200,000 clones, around four fifths appearing once. This CDR3 is 17 amino acids long. Losses at the gene ends were 4 bases for V and 1 base for J; bases not matched to a gene: 12. CDR1 and CDR2 from the germline V gene are LNHDA and SQIVND (reference sequence). The chain joins TRBV19 to TRBJ2-5, with TRBD1 matching 7 bases. What was sequenced was peripheral blood. The receptor's source is a woman in her thirties or forties with active or convalescent COVID-19. CDR3 residues: CASSKTGALRGQETQYF. As DNA, the CDR3 is TGTGCCAGTAGTAAAACAGGGGCACTTCGTGGCCAAGAGACCCAGTACTTC.